The next 23 T cell receptor beta chains were all read from a single sample in a study of blood T cell repertoires in COVID-19. Profiled with immunoSEQ multiplex PCR; TCRdb holds only in-frame clones, not every one. Counted here are 120,000 to 150,000 clones, 88% occurring once; the ten biggest clones make up about 2.5%. What was sequenced was peripheral blood. The receptors shown here come from a human donor in a cohort sampled during active COVID-19.

The chain has TRBV11-1 and TRBJ2-1; TRBD1 matches 7 bases. The CDR3 has 15 amino acids. With 5 bases clipped from V and 6 bases from J, the junction kept 10 bases outside the gene matches. From germline, CDR1 is SGHAT and CDR2 FQDESV (reference sequence). CDR3 region: CASSPGHRGRNEQFF. In nucleotides, the CDR3 is TGTGCCAGCAGCCCAGGGCACAGGGGACGCAATGAGCAGTTCTTC.

J is TRBJ2-3 and V is TRBV13; 7 bases are shared with TRBD2. Unmatched junction bases numbered 4, after V lost 5 bases and J lost 2 bases. The CDR3 spans 14 residues. Germline assignment: CDR1 PRHDT and CDR2 FYEKMQ (reference sequence). DNA for the CDR3: TGTGCCAGCAGCGCACTAGCGCTCACAGATACGCAGTATTTT. Its protein is CASSALALTDTQYF.

This chain connects TRBV5-4 to TRBJ1-1; 8 nucleotides agree with TRBD1. V gave up 4 bases and J gave up 3 bases; unmatched junction bases: 11. Germline CDR1 is SGHNT and CDR2 is YYREEE (reference sequence). This CDR3 has 16 amino acids. The CDR3 loop is CASSPGGAERDTEAFF. CDR3 coding DNA: TGTGCCAGCAGCCCAGGGGGCGCGGAACGGGACACTGAAGCTTTCTTT.

The V call is TRBV9, the J call TRBJ2-3; perhaps TRBD1 as D (6 bases). Trimming shortened V by 4 bases and J by 0 bases, and 15 bases separated the two germline ends. Germline lookup yields CDR1 SGDLS and CDR2 YYNGEE. The CDR3 length is 16 residues. As DNA, the CDR3 is TGTGCCAGCAGCCCCCAACAGGGATTAAGCACAGATACGCAGTATTTT. Translation gives CASSPQQGLSTDTQYF.

The chain uses TRBV6-6 and TRBJ1-2, with D tentatively TRBD1 (5 bases). From germline, CDR1 is MNHNY and CDR2 SVGAGI (reference sequence). Trimming cost V 2 bases and J 8 bases, with 18 bases left between them. The CDR3 has 15 amino acids. CDR3 region: CASSYGASSGWGYTF. The CDR3, as DNA: TGTGCCAGCAGTTACGGGGCAAGCTCGGGCTGGGGCTACACCTTC.

This chain uses TRBV5-1 with TRBJ1-4; 9 nucleotides agree with TRBD1. Germline assignment: CDR1 SGHRS and CDR2 YFSETQ. CDR3 length equals 17 residues. Trimming cost V 4 bases and J 8 bases; bases outside gene matches: 15. CDR3 protein: CASSLLTPLDRGEKLFF. The CDR3 DNA follows: TGCGCCAGCAGCCTCTTGACCCCATTGGACAGGGGAGAAAAACTGTTTTTT.

The chain uses TRBV6-4 and TRBJ1-1; maybe TRBD1 (5 bases). Looked up from germline, CDR1 is MRHNA and CDR2 is SNTAGT. This CDR3 comprises 15 residues. The V end lost 5 bases, the J end lost 5 bases, and 18 bases lay between the germline ends. DNA for the CDR3: TGTGCCAGCAGTAATTCCCCCGGGGGGGGAACTGAAGCTTTCTTT. Translation gives CASSNSPGGGTEAFF.

The chain recombines TRBV7-3 with TRBJ1-6; 10 bases line up with TRBD1. The CDR3 is made up of 15 amino acids. The germline CDR1 and CDR2 sequences are SGHTA and FQGTGA. Germline trimming cut 4 bases from V and 7 bases from J; bases unmatched to any gene: 4. This CDR3 is CASSSTGGSNSPLHF. CDR3 sequence (DNA): TGTGCCAGCAGCTCGACAGGGGGCTCGAATTCACCCCTCCACTTT.

The V gene is TRBV7-2, the J gene TRBJ2-7; 10 positions match TRBD2. Germline CDR1 SGHTA, CDR2 FQGNSA. With V trimmed by 1 base and J by 3 bases, 3 bases remained unmatched. The CDR3 is 15 residues long. CDR3 loop: CASSLGLAGVYEQYF. The CDR3 nucleotides read TGTGCCAGCAGCTTAGGGCTAGCGGGAGTCTACGAGCAGTACTTC.

The chain has TRBV5-1 and TRBJ2-3; tentatively, D is TRBD2 (6 bases). With 5 bases removed from V and 5 bases from J, the gap between germline ends came to 21 bases. The CDR3 length is 16 residues. Germline-derived CDR1 and CDR2 are SGHRS and YFSETQ. CDR3 region: CASRWGDFEGRDTQYF. The CDR3 coding sequence is TGCGCCAGCAGGTGGGGGGACTTCGAAGGGAGAGATACGCAGTATTTT.

This clone was picked up one time. The chain combines TRBV7-8 with TRBJ2-5, with TRBD1 matching over 8 bases. CDR3 size: 13 residues. J gave up 4 bases and V 5 bases, and 3 bases lay outside the gene matches. CDR1 is SGHVS, CDR2 FQNEAQ, per germline. Written as DNA, the CDR3 is TGTGCCAGCAGCGGCGACAGGGGAGAGACCCAGTACTTC. This sequence encodes CASSGDRGETQYF. Based on the CDR3 plus reference TRBV7-8 and TRBJ2-5, the full variable domain is GAGVSQSPRYKVAKRGQDVALRCDPISGHVSLFWYQQALGQGPEFLTYFQNEAQLDKSGLPSDRFFAERPEGSVSTLKIQRTQQEDSAVYLCASSGDRGETQYFGPGTRLLVL.

The J gene is TRBJ2-5, the V gene TRBV9; 9 bases line up with TRBD1. The CDR3 is 19 amino acids. CDR1 is SGDLS, CDR2 YYNGEE, per germline. With 3 bases clipped from V and 2 bases from J, the junction kept 17 bases outside the gene matches. CDR3 sequence reads: CASSDPRGQGSPGQETQYF. The CDR3 DNA reads as TGTGCCAGCAGCGACCCCCGGGGACAGGGAAGTCCGGGACAAGAGACCCAGTACTTC.

V usage is TRBV29-1 and J usage is TRBJ2-5; unclear D gene. V lost 0 bases and J lost 1, with 6 bases in between. This CDR3 has 13 amino acids. CDR1 is SQVTM, CDR2 ANQGSEA, per germline. CDR3 residues: CSVEDRSQETQYF. DNA of the CDR3: TGCAGCGTTGAAGACAGGTCCCAAGAGACCCAGTACTTC.

The CDR3 sequence: CAWSTGGPHNEQFF. The CDR3 DNA reads TGTGCCTGGAGTACTGGCGGGCCACACAATGAGCAGTTCTTC. This sequence joins TRBV30 and TRBJ2-1; D possibly corresponds to TRBD2 (5 bases). Looked up from germline, CDR1 is GTSNPN and CDR2 is SVGIG (reference sequence). With 2 bases removed from V and 5 bases from J, the gap between germline ends came to 13 bases. The CDR3 runs 14 residues.

The rearrangement joins TRBV11-2 to TRBJ2-2; D might be TRBD1 (5 bases). Trimming stripped 2 bases from V and 6 bases from J, with 13 bases between. The CDR3 is 15 amino acids. Germline V lookup: CDR1 SGHAT, CDR2 FQNNGV. CDR3 DNA sequence: TGTGCCAGCAGCTTAAGGGGCAGTTCTTCCGGGGAGCTGTTTTTT. It yields the protein CASSLRGSSSGELFF.

In its sample, this clone was seen once. This CDR3 is CATRGQREGYSKGTYEQYF. As DNA, the CDR3 is TGTGCCACCAGAGGCCAGCGGGAGGGATACAGTAAGGGGACCTACGAGCAGTACTTC. This sequence joins TRBV15 and TRBJ2-7, with 10 bases aligning to TRBD2. Germline V gene sequence: CDR1 LNHNV, CDR2 YYDKDF (reference sequence). CDR3 length: 19 residues. The V gene end was trimmed by 6 bases and the J gene end by 2 bases; junction bases not matched to a gene: 19.

This chain joins TRBV11-3 and TRBJ1-1; D is ambiguous. The CDR3 totals 13 residues. Germline CDR1 reads SGHNT; CDR2 reads YENEEA. Between the trimmed V and J ends, which lost 5 bases and 0 bases, there was a span of 7 bases. CDR3 in DNA: TGTGCCAGCAGCCCAGGCGTGAACACTGAAGCTTTCTTT. It codes for CASSPGVNTEAFF.

This chain links TRBV10-1 with TRBJ2-3; 15 positions agree with TRBD2. CDR3 length: 15 amino acids. With V trimmed by 3 bases and J by 7 bases, 2 bases remained unmatched. The germline CDR1 and CDR2 sequences are WNHNN and SYGVQD (reference sequence). The CDR3: CASSEGLAGGYTQYF. The DNA for the CDR3 is TGCGCCAGCAGTGAAGGACTAGCGGGGGGGTATACGCAGTATTTT.

The rearrangement joins TRBV6-6 to TRBJ2-7, with 12 nucleotides matching TRBD1. The CDR3 is 16 residues long. Germline-derived CDR1 and CDR2 are MNHNY and SVGAGI (reference sequence). With 6 bases clipped from V and 2 bases from J, the junction kept 8 bases outside the gene matches. The CDR3 DNA sequence: TGTGCCAGCAGATCATCCGGGACAGGGGGCGCCTACGAGCAGTACTTC. This codes for CASRSSGTGGAYEQYF.

This chain uses TRBV11-3 with TRBJ2-7; D may be TRBD2 (6 bases). The length of the CDR3 is 13 residues. Per germline, CDR1 SGHNT and CDR2 YENEEA. V was shortened by 2 bases and J by 2 bases, with 7 bases between the two germline ends. In nucleotides, the CDR3 is TGTGCCAGCAGCTTACGGGGGACCTACGAGCAGTACTTC. This sequence encodes CASSLRGTYEQYF.

The rearrangement joins TRBV25-1 to TRBJ2-3; TRBD2 agrees at 15 bases. Germline V lookup: CDR1 MGHDK, CDR2 SYGVNS. The V and J ends lost 0 bases and 5 bases, in that order; junction bases with no gene match: 6. The CDR3 contains 18 residues. CDR3 in amino acids: CASSEYGGTSGRLDTQYF. CDR3 DNA sequence: TGTGCCAGCAGTGAATATGGGGGGACTAGCGGGAGGCTAGATACGCAGTATTTT.

The V call is TRBV5-5, the J call TRBJ2-1; D may be TRBD1 (6 bases). Looked up from germline, CDR1 is SGHKS and CDR2 is YYEKEE (reference sequence). This CDR3 has 16 amino acids. With 4 bases removed from V and 9 bases from J, the gap between germline ends came to 23 bases. The DNA of the CDR3 is TGTGCCAGCAGCCAATACACAGGGACGACAACTACTGAGCAGTTCTTC. Its protein is CASSQYTGTTTTEQFF.

The rearrangement joins TRBV7-2 to TRBJ2-1; 12 bases line up with TRBD2. There are 16 residues in the CDR3. CDR1 is SGHTA, CDR2 FQGNSA, per germline. Trimming removed 5 bases from V and 4 bases from J; junction bases left unmatched: 6. The CDR3 loop is CASSPRTSGNYNEQFF. The CDR3 DNA follows: TGTGCCAGCAGCCCGAGGACTAGCGGGAATTACAATGAGCAGTTCTTC.